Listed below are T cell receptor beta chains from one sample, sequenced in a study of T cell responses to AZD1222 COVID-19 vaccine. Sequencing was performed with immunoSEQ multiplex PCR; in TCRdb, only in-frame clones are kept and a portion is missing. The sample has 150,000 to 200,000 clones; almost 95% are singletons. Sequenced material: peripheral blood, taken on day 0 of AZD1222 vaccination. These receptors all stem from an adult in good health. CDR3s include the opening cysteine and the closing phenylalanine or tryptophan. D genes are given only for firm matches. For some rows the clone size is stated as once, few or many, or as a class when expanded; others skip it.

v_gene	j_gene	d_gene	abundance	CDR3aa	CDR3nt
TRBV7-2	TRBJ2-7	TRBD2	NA	CASSLVTSGSREQYF	TGTGCCAGCAGCTTAGTAACTAGCGGGAGCCGCGAGCAGTACTTC
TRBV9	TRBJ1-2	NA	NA	CASSVGGGRGGYTF	TGTGCCAGCAGCGTAGGTGGGGGAAGGGGTGGCTACACCTTC
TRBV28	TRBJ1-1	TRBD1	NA	CASRDRVKNTEAFF	TGTGCCAGCAGGGACAGGGTCAAGAACACTGAAGCTTTCTTT
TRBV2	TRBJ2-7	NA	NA	CASSDIAVSGYEQYF	TGTGCCAGCAGTGATATAGCGGTCTCTGGGTACGAGCAGTACTTC
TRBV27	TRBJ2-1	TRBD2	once	CASSRTAGGPYNEQFF	TGTGCCAGCAGTCGAACAGCGGGAGGGCCCTACAATGAGCAGTTCTTC
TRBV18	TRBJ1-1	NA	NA	CASSPYAGTQGTQNTEAFF	TGTGCCAGCTCACCTTACGCGGGGACACAAGGGACCCAGAACACTGAAGCTTTCTTT
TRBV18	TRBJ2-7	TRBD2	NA	CASSLKGLADWSWGEQYF	TGTGCCAGCTCGCTCAAGGGGCTAGCGGACTGGAGCTGGGGCGAGCAGTACTTC
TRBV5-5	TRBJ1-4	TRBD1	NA	CASSLEGTGVLLGDEKLFF	TGTGCCAGCAGCTTGGAAGGGACAGGGGTACTGCTGGGCGATGAAAAACTGTTTTTT
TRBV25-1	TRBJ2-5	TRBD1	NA	CASSEFSWEQGYQETQYF	TGTGCCAGCAGTGAATTTTCATGGGAACAGGGGTACCAAGAGACCCAGTACTTC
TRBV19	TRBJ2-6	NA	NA	CASRFGGSGANVLTF	TGTGCCAGTAGATTCGGGGGCTCTGGGGCCAACGTCCTGACTTTC
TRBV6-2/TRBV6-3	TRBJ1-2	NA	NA	CASSPGGGYTF	TGTGCCAGCAGCCCCGGGGGGGGCTACACCTTC
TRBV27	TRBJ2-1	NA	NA	CASRARVPYNEQFF	TGTGCCAGCAGGGCCCGGGTGCCCTACAATGAGCAGTTCTTC
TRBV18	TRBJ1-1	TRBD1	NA	CASSLNQGAITEAFF	TGTGCCAGCTCACTTAATCAGGGGGCAATCACTGAAGCTTTCTTT
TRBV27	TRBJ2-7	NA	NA	CASSPGHGYEQYF	TGTGCCAGCAGCCCAGGGCATGGCTACGAGCAGTACTTC
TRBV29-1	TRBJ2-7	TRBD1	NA	CSVESGTDYEQYF	TGCAGCGTTGAATCCGGGACAGACTACGAGCAGTACTTC
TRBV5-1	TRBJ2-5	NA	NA	CASMADPGTKETQYF	TGCGCCAGCATGGCCGATCCCGGGACAAAAGAGACCCAGTACTTC
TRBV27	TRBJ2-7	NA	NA	CASRAARGIYEQYF	TGTGCCAGCAGAGCCGCGCGCGGAATCTACGAGCAGTACTTC